The 16 T cell receptor beta chains presented below share a single source sample, sequenced in a study of early stage breast cancer tumors (dated by TCRdb to the late 2010s). The method was the immunoSEQ multiplex PCR assay. Drawn from immuneACCESS, this table holds only the in-frame rearrangements with V and J called that TCRdb kept. Clones are partly lost; checked studies trace under half to an unresolved V gene and leave the rest unexplained. A total of tens of thousands of clones appear in this sample, approximately 78% of them only once. Of the sample, 6.5% to 9% is held by the ten largest clones. The specimen sequenced was blood. The source is a person in their fifties with breast cancer.

V and J are TRBV27 and TRBJ2-2, with TRBD2 matching 16 bases. Germline CDR1 is MNHEY and CDR2 is SMNVEV (reference sequence). The CDR3 is 18 residues long. J gave up 3 bases and V 6 bases, and 7 bases lay outside the gene matches. The CDR3 region is CASSSPGLAGGDTGELFF. DNA for the CDR3: TGTGCCAGCAGCTCCCCGGGACTAGCGGGAGGGGACACCGGGGAGCTGTTTTTT.

The rearrangement links TRBV9 to TRBJ1-2; 9 bases align to TRBD1. This CDR3 is built from 15 residues. CDR1 and CDR2 from the germline V gene are SGDLS and YYNGEE. Trimming at V came to 0 bases and at J to 8 bases, leaving 8 bases not matched to a gene. CDR3: CASSVVDRGSSGYTF. The CDR3 DNA reads as TGTGCCAGCAGCGTAGTGGACAGGGGAAGCTCCGGCTACACCTTC.

The chain links TRBV29-1 to TRBJ1-4; 8 bases line up with TRBD1. J gave up 8 bases and V 6 bases, and 5 bases lay outside the gene matches. CDR1 and CDR2 (germline): SQVTM, ANQGSEA. This CDR3 has 12 residues. The CDR3: CSVRTGGEKLFF. In DNA form, the CDR3 reads TGCAGCGTCCGAACAGGGGGGGAAAAACTGTTTTTT.

J is TRBJ1-2 and V is TRBV19; TRBD1 is a possible D gene (5 bases). V was shortened by 3 bases and J by 0 bases, with 17 bases between the two germline ends. The CDR3 length is 17 residues. CDR1 is LNHDA, CDR2 SQIVND, per germline (reference sequence). The CDR3 region is CASSILEAGLANYGYTF. The CDR3, as DNA: TGTGCCAGTAGTATTTTGGAAGCAGGGCTAGCTAACTATGGCTACACCTTC.

The chain links TRBV19 to TRBJ1-5, with 7 bases lining up with TRBD1. The ends lost 5 bases at V and 2 bases at J; junction bases unmatched: 9. Germline CDR1 is LNHDA and CDR2 is SQIVND (reference sequence). The CDR3 loop spans 16 amino acids. In DNA, the CDR3 is TGTGCCAGTAGTGCCCGGGGGACAGAGGGCAATCAGCCCCAGCATTTT. Translated: CASSARGTEGNQPQHF.

V gene TRBV6-1 combines with J gene TRBJ1-4; TRBD1 aligns across 8 bases. V shed 4 bases and J 5 bases; nucleotides not matched to a gene: 6. The germline V gene encodes CDR1 MNHNS and CDR2 SASEGT. This CDR3 is 15 amino acids long. This CDR3 reads CASSGGTGWNEKLFF. In DNA, the CDR3 is TGTGCCAGCAGTGGAGGGACAGGCTGGAATGAAAAACTGTTTTTT.

CDR3 nucleotides: TGTGCCAGCAGTCACCTACGGGCTAGCGGGAGTCAAGAGACCCAGTACTTC. Translation: CASSHLRASGSQETQYF. The rearrangement links TRBV27 to TRBJ2-5, with TRBD2 identical over 10 bases. Trimming took 5 bases from V and 2 from J; bases not matched to a gene: 11. CDR3 length: 17 residues. Germline CDR1 is MNHEY and CDR2 is SMNVEV (reference sequence).

This chain joins TRBV18 and TRBJ1-3, with D possibly matching TRBD1 (5 bases). This CDR3 spans 17 amino acids. The V end lost 1 base, the J end lost 2 bases, and 15 bases lay between the germline ends. The germline V gene encodes CDR1 KGHSH and CDR2 LQKENI. In DNA form, the CDR3 reads TGTGCCAGCTCACCACGACAGTTTCCAGGCCCTGGAAACACCATATATTTT. Translating it yields CASSPRQFPGPGNTIYF.

This clone was seen a handful of times. CDR3 protein: CASTRRGANSPLHF. In DNA, the CDR3 is TGTGCCAGCACCCGGCGGGGGGCCAATTCACCCCTCCACTTT. The rearrangement links TRBV7-8 to TRBJ1-6; perhaps TRBD1 as D (6 bases). The CDR3 contains 14 residues. V lost 7 bases to trimming and J lost 7 bases, with 14 bases between them. Germline V gene sequence: CDR1 SGHVS, CDR2 FQNEAQ.

This clone was found once. CDR3 DNA sequence: TGTGCCAGCAGCTCTTCTTCAGGCGAGCAGTACTTC. This codes for CASSSSSGEQYF. The chain has TRBV7-6 and TRBJ2-7; no firm D call. CDR3 length equals 12 residues. The V gene lost 4 bases and the J gene lost 6 bases, with 10 bases spanning the gap. CDR1 SGHVS and CDR2 FNYEAQ come from the germline V gene.

The V and J genes are TRBV4-3 and TRBJ1-1; the match to TRBD1 covers 8 bases. Germline V lookup: CDR1 LGHNA, CDR2 YSLEER. V was pared by 4 bases and J by 7 bases, with 8 bases of the junction left unmatched. This CDR3 contains 14 residues. This chain's CDR3 is CASSLGTGVIEAFF. The DNA of the CDR3 is TGCGCCAGCAGCCTGGGGACAGGAGTTATTGAAGCTTTCTTT.

This chain connects TRBV7-2 to TRBJ1-4; 9 positions match TRBD1. The CDR3 length is 14 residues. J lost 7 bases, V lost 3 bases, and 3 bases had no gene match. Germline CDR1 is SGHTA and CDR2 is FQGNSA. The CDR3 DNA follows: TGTGCCAGCAGCTTCGACAGGGGGAGTGAAAAACTGTTTTTT. Amino acids: CASSFDRGSEKLFF.

The chain couples TRBV2 to TRBJ2-2; the D gene is possibly TRBD2 (6 bases). V shed 8 bases and J shed 0 bases, with 16 bases lying between them. The germline V gene encodes CDR1 SNHLY and CDR2 FYNNEI. CDR3 length: 16 amino acids. The CDR3 reads CASLLGGNPNTGELFF. CDR3 bases: TGTGCCAGCCTACTGGGCGGGAACCCGAACACCGGGGAGCTGTTTTTT. Together with reference TRBV2 and TRBJ2-2, the CDR3 gives the full variable domain: EPEVTQTPSHQVTQMGQEVILRCVPISNHLYFYWYRQILGQKVEFLVSFYNNEISEKSEIFDDQFSVERPDGSNFTLKIRSTKLEDSAMYFCASLLGGNPNTGELFFGEGSRLTVL.

This clone came up a few times. This chain uses TRBV7-2 with TRBJ1-6; 9 nucleotides align to TRBD1. CDR3 length: 15 residues. Unmatched junction bases numbered 4, after V lost 3 bases and J lost 7 bases. Germline CDR1 SGHTA, CDR2 FQGNSA. CDR3 residues: CASSLGTGPNSPLHF. For the CDR3, the DNA is TGTGCCAGCAGCTTGGGGACAGGGCCCAATTCACCCCTCCACTTT.

The rearrangement joins TRBV6-4 to TRBJ2-1; 8 bases map to TRBD2. This CDR3 contains 13 residues. Germline CDR1 and CDR2: MRHNA and SNTAGT. The ends lost 2 bases at V and 10 bases at J; junction bases unmatched: 4. CDR3 in amino acids: CASSDEAGEEQFF. Here the CDR3 DNA reads TGTGCCAGCAGTGACGAAGCGGGGGAAGAGCAGTTCTTC.

The V call is TRBV10-3, the J call TRBJ1-2, with a tentative D call TRBD1 (5 bases). Germline V gene sequence: CDR1 ENHRY, CDR2 SYGVKD. This CDR3 contains 12 residues. Trimming took 7 bases from V and 7 from J, leaving 13 bases between them. CDR3 sequence: CAIMDTVGGYTF. CDR3 in DNA: TGTGCCATCATGGACACCGTCGGTGGCTACACCTTC.